Presented here are 27 T cell receptor beta chains from one specimen sequenced in a study of blood T cell repertoires in COVID-19. The data were produced by immunoSEQ multiplex PCR, yet TCRdb's version contains in-frame clones alone and is incomplete. The sample shows around 93,000 clones, roughly 79% of them seen only once. The sequencing input was peripheral blood. The receptors originated from a woman over 75 with acute or convalescent COVID-19.

The chain carries TRBV12-5 and TRBJ2-1; 12 nucleotides match TRBD2. This CDR3 is 20 amino acids long. Looked up from germline, CDR1 is LGHNT and CDR2 is FRNRAP. V shed 3 bases and J 4 bases; nucleotides not matched to a gene: 16. The CDR3 bases are TGTGCTAGTGGTTTCCCCGCACAGGTGGGGCTAGCGGGGGGGTACAATGAGCAGTTCTTC. This codes for CASGFPAQVGLAGGYNEQFF.

The chain has TRBV5-4 and TRBJ1-2, with 8 positions matching TRBD1. From germline, CDR1 is SGHNT and CDR2 YYREEE (reference sequence). The CDR3 has 19 residues. Trimming took 2 bases from V and 0 from J; bases not matched to a gene: 15. The CDR3 is CASSFRTGNIDRANYGYTF. As DNA, the CDR3 is TGTGCCAGCAGCTTCCGGACAGGGAATATCGATCGGGCTAACTATGGCTACACCTTC.

The chain employs TRBV25-1 and TRBJ1-2; perhaps TRBD1 as D (5 bases). The CDR3 has 12 residues. Trimming pared 5 bases from V and 3 bases from J, leaving 7 bases between. Germline V gene data show CDR1 as MGHDK and CDR2 as SYGVNS. CDR3 nucleotide sequence: TGTGCCAGCAGTCCGGGGGACTATGGCTACACCTTC. Its translation: CASSPGDYGYTF.

The genes are TRBV5-8 and TRBJ2-1, with 7 bases matching TRBD1. The CDR3 has 16 residues. V was pared by 4 bases and J by 7 bases, with 14 bases of the junction left unmatched. CDR1 and CDR2 (germline): SGHTS, YDEGEE. The CDR3 here is CASSILTGYFLNEQFF. CDR3 in DNA: TGTGCCAGCAGCATCCTGACAGGGTATTTCCTTAATGAGCAGTTCTTC.

V gene TRBV4-3 combines with J gene TRBJ2-5, with 8 nucleotides matching TRBD1. V was pared by 0 bases and J by 5 bases, with 8 bases of the junction left unmatched. CDR3 size: 16 residues. CDR1 is LGHNA and CDR2 is YSLEER in the germline V gene. The CDR3 coding sequence is TGCGCCAGCAGCCAAGATAGACAGGGGATGAGGGAGACCCAGTACTTC. Translation: CASSQDRQGMRETQYF.

The rearrangement links TRBV4-3 to TRBJ2-1; 7 positions agree with TRBD2. The CDR3 is made up of 18 amino acids. V dropped 4 bases and J dropped 2; count of bases not matched to a gene: 14. Germline CDR1 LGHNA, CDR2 YSLEER. The CDR3 coding sequence is TGCGCCAGCAGCCGATACGCAGAGCTAGCGGTAACCTACAATGAGCAGTTCTTC. As protein: CASSRYAELAVTYNEQFF.

The chain recombines TRBV7-2 with TRBJ2-7; the match to TRBD1 covers 9 bases. Germline lookup yields CDR1 SGHTA and CDR2 FQGNSA. The CDR3 spans 14 residues. J gave up 3 bases and V 3 bases, and 3 bases lay outside the gene matches. CDR3 DNA: TGTGCCAGCAGCTTTAGGGGACAGGGCTACGAGCAGTACTTC. Translating gives CASSFRGQGYEQYF. Complete variable domain (other parts from reference TRBV7-2 and TRBJ2-7): GAGVSQSPSNKVTEKGKDVELRCDPISGHTALYWYRQSLGQGLEFLIYFQGNSAPDKSGLPSDRFSAERTGGSVSTLTIQRTQQEDSAVYLCASSFRGQGYEQYFGPGTRLTVT.

This chain connects TRBV28 to TRBJ1-3; 7 nucleotides line up with TRBD1. Germline values: CDR1 MDHEN, CDR2 SYDVKM. The CDR3 is made up of 19 amino acids. The V segment lost 6 bases and the J segment 0 bases; nucleotides outside the gene matches: 17. The CDR3 DNA reads TGTGCCAGCAGCCAACCTCAGGGGCTACAGGGGATCTCTGGAAACACCATATATTTT. Translating it yields CASSQPQGLQGISGNTIYF.

This clone was counted only a few times. This specimen includes other DNA sequences encoding the same CDR3. This sequence joins TRBV20-1 and TRBJ2-7; D perhaps matches TRBD2 (5 bases). This CDR3 spans 11 amino acids. V lost 1 base, J lost 7 bases, and 8 bases lay in between. CDR1 DFQATT and CDR2 SNEGSKA come from the germline V gene (reference sequence). The CDR3 DNA follows: TGCAGTGCTAGAGGTCCGGGAGAGCAGTACTTC. Translated: CSARGPGEQYF.

The chain employs TRBV19 and TRBJ2-2; 14 bases match TRBD2. After removal of 7 bases from V and 0 bases from J, the junction contained 4 bases not matched to a gene. Looked up from germline, CDR1 is LNHDA and CDR2 is SQIVND (reference sequence). The CDR3 consists of 17 residues. This CDR3 is CASKRTSGGPNTGELFF. In DNA, the CDR3 is TGTGCCAGTAAGAGGACTAGCGGGGGGCCGAACACCGGGGAGCTGTTTTTT. Based on the CDR3 plus reference TRBV19 and TRBJ2-2, the full variable domain is DGGITQSPKYLFRKEGQNVTLSCEQNLNHDAMYWYRQDPGQGLRLIYYSQIVNDFQKGDIAEGYSVSREKKESFPLTVTSAQKNPTAFYLCASKRTSGGPNTGELFFGEGSRLTVL.

This sequence joins TRBV2 and TRBJ2-3; no clear D gene. The length of the CDR3 is 14 residues. Germline CDR1 SNHLY, CDR2 FYNNEI. Between the trimmed V and J ends, which lost 1 base and 7 bases, there was a span of 12 bases. CDR3 amino acids: CASSEDILSYTQYF. CDR3 bases: TGTGCCAGCAGTGAAGATATACTGAGTTATACGCAGTATTTT.

The CDR3 is CASSLTTGLYEQYF. The CDR3 DNA follows: TGTGCCAGCAGCTTAACTACCGGACTCTACGAGCAGTACTTC. This chain joins TRBV7-2 and TRBJ2-7, with D perhaps TRBD2 (5 bases). V was shortened by 2 bases and J by 3 bases, with 11 bases between the two germline ends. The germline gives CDR1 SGHTA, CDR2 FQGNSA. The CDR3 contains 14 residues.

The chain joins TRBV11-2 to TRBJ1-1; no definite D call. Germline V gene sequence: CDR1 SGHAT, CDR2 FQNNGV. The V and J ends lost 3 bases and 2 bases respectively, with 7 bases between them. CDR3 length: 13 residues. The chain's CDR3 is CASSLGANTEAFF. CDR3 DNA sequence: TGTGCCAGCAGCTTGGGAGCCAACACTGAAGCTTTCTTT. Together with reference TRBV11-2 and TRBJ1-1, the CDR3 gives the full variable domain: EAGVAQSPRYKIIEKRQSVAFWCNPISGHATLYWYQQILGQGPKLLIQFQNNGVVDDSQLPKDRFSAERLKGVDSTLKIQPAKLEDSAVYLCASSLGANTEAFFGQGTRLTVV.

On this clone itself: At one end, the junction sequence differs from germline, possibly due to a read error. The genes are TRBV5-4 and TRBJ1-6; 10 nucleotides line up with TRBD1. The V gene's germline CDR1 is SGHNT and CDR2 YYREEE (reference sequence). This CDR3 is 15 amino acids long. CDR3 DNA: TGTGCCAGCAGTTTGGACAGGGGGTATAATTCACCCCTCCACTTT. It specifies CASSLDRGYNSPLHF.

This clone was seen many times. The genes are TRBV9 and TRBJ2-2; possibly TRBD2 for D (5 bases). This CDR3 is built from 14 residues. Trimming cost V 2 bases and J 6 bases, with 11 bases left between them. Germline V gene lookup returns CDR1 SGDLS and CDR2 YYNGEE. The CDR3 sequence: CASSVEWRAGELFF. In nucleotides, the CDR3 is TGTGCCAGCAGCGTTGAATGGCGGGCCGGGGAGCTGTTTTTT.

V gene TRBV4-2 combines with J gene TRBJ2-7; perhaps TRBD1 as D (6 bases). The germline V and J ends were trimmed by 0 bases and 2 bases, with 8 bases remaining between them. CDR3 length: 14 amino acids. CDR1 is LGHNA, CDR2 YNFKEQ, per germline. CDR3: CASSQDRGPYEQYF. The CDR3 DNA is TGTGCCAGCAGCCAAGACAGGGGACCCTACGAGCAGTACTTC.

The chain combines TRBV2 with TRBJ1-1; tentative D call: TRBD1 (5 bases). The CDR3 sequence is 13 residues long. V lost 6 bases to trimming and J lost 6 bases, with 14 bases between them. Germline assignment: CDR1 SNHLY and CDR2 FYNNEI. The CDR3 DNA follows: TGTGCCAGCAGCGTCCAGGGATACCCTGAAGCTTTCTTT. This encodes CASSVQGYPEAFF.

The chain is built from TRBV28 and TRBJ1-2; TRBD1 matches at 8 bases. V lost 4 bases to trimming and J lost 7 bases; unmatched junction nucleotides: 11. Looked up from germline, CDR1 is MDHEN and CDR2 is SYDVKM. The CDR3 covers 15 residues. CDR3 residues: CASSSWAGGASGYTF. In DNA, the CDR3 is TGTGCCAGCAGTTCCTGGGCAGGGGGCGCCAGTGGCTACACCTTC.

The chain links TRBV6-5 to TRBJ2-7, with 7 bases that match TRBD1. Germline V gene sequence: CDR1 MNHEY, CDR2 SVGAGI. The CDR3 covers 14 residues. V was pared by 5 bases and J by 2 bases, with 6 bases of the junction left unmatched. This chain's CDR3 is CASSRQGQAYEQYF. CDR3 coding DNA: TGTGCCAGCAGTCGACAGGGCCAGGCCTACGAGCAGTACTTC.

The genes are TRBV5-1 and TRBJ2-3; D unresolved. Trimming took 2 bases from V and 2 from J, leaving 9 bases between them. Germline values: CDR1 SGHRS, CDR2 YFSETQ. CDR3 length: 14 amino acids. CDR3 protein: CASSLNPNTDTQYF. Here the CDR3 DNA reads TGCGCCAGCAGCTTAAACCCTAACACAGATACGCAGTATTTT.

This clone was observed a few times. This chain uses TRBV11-2 with TRBJ1-2; no reliable D call. Germline CDR1 is SGHAT and CDR2 is FQNNGV. Trimming pared 1 base from V and 8 bases from J, leaving 17 bases between. This CDR3 region has 15 residues. The CDR3 nucleotides are TGTGCCAGCAGCTTAGGAGAGGGAACGGACGGAGGCTACACCTTC. This sequence encodes CASSLGEGTDGGYTF.

This chain uses TRBV5-1 with TRBJ1-2; 7 positions match TRBD1. The CDR3 spans 15 residues. The trim removed 0 bases at V and 4 bases at J, leaving 6 bases unmatched. Germline V lookup: CDR1 SGHRS, CDR2 YFSETQ. The CDR3 sequence: CASSLEFGQAYGYTF. Written as DNA, the CDR3 is TGCGCCAGCAGCTTGGAGTTTGGACAGGCCTATGGCTACACCTTC.

V is TRBV5-6 and J is TRBJ1-6; D call uncertain. V shed 1 base and J shed 0 bases, with 11 bases lying between them. This CDR3 is 17 amino acids long. Germline V CDR1 and CDR2: SGHDT, YYEEEE. This CDR3 is CASSLTTRHSYNSPLHF. DNA for the CDR3: TGTGCCAGCAGCTTGACCACGCGACACTCCTATAATTCACCCCTCCACTTT. Drawing the rest from reference TRBV5-6 and TRBJ1-6, the complete variable domain is DAGVTQSPTHLIKTRGQQVTLRCSPKSGHDTVSWYQQALGQGPQFIFQYYEEEERQRGNFPDRFSGHQFPNYSSELNVNALLLGDSALYLCASSLTTRHSYNSPLHFGNGTRLTVT.

The rearrangement links TRBV19 to TRBJ2-7; tentatively, D is TRBD1 (5 bases). This CDR3 has 15 amino acids. V shed 3 bases and J shed 2 bases, with 14 bases lying between them. Germline-derived CDR1 and CDR2 are LNHDA and SQIVND (reference sequence). The CDR3 region has the DNA TGTGCCAGTAGTATCAAGATTGACAGTGCCTACGAGCAGTACTTC. It encodes CASSIKIDSAYEQYF.

The CDR3 coding sequence is TGTGCCAGCAGTTCCCCGGGAGACTACCTGGTCATGAGGGGTGGCTACACCTTC. Translation: CASSSPGDYLVMRGGYTF. The V call is TRBV28, the J call TRBJ1-2, with a weak D call TRBD1 (5 bases). Germline V lookup: CDR1 MDHEN, CDR2 SYDVKM. V was trimmed by 4 bases and J by 7 bases, leaving 28 bases between them. The length of the CDR3 is 18 residues.

The chain combines TRBV19 with TRBJ2-7, with D uncertain. The CDR3 is 12 amino acids. Germline V lookup: CDR1 LNHDA, CDR2 SQIVND (reference sequence). V was pared by 7 bases and J by 3 bases, with 10 bases between. The chain's CDR3 is CASTGDRYEQYF. The CDR3 DNA reads as TGTGCCAGTACAGGCGACCGCTACGAGCAGTACTTC.

This sequence joins TRBV28 and TRBJ1-2; 7 bases line up with TRBD1. Germline V gene lookup returns CDR1 MDHEN and CDR2 SYDVKM. This CDR3 has 12 residues. V lost 8 bases and J lost 4; bases outside the gene matches: 4. In DNA, the CDR3 is TGTGCCAGCCAGACAGGGCTCTATGGCTACACCTTC. Amino acid sequence: CASQTGLYGYTF.